This is a list of T cell receptor beta chains from one sample in a study of CD8 T cells in ankylosing spondylitis. TCRdb re-analysed the 5' RACE reads in MiXCR, keeping a single row per CDR3 protein. This table has approximately 440,000 distinct CDR3 sequences, roughly 18% appearing once. Sequenced: blood, either unsorted or a sorted T cell fraction (not recorded which). The receptors shown here come from a male donor with ankylosing spondylitis. Each CDR3 is given without its conserved first and last residue.

j_gene: TRBJ2-1; v_gene: TRBV20-1; CDR3aa: SAILSGRRYNEQF
j_gene: TRBJ1-4; v_gene: TRBV7-9; CDR3aa: ASSATGMGNEKLF
j_gene: TRBJ2-1; v_gene: TRBV6-1; CDR3aa: ASGSSATYNEQF
j_gene: TRBJ2-6; v_gene: TRBV6-2/TRBV6-3; CDR3aa: ASTLGTASGANVLT
j_gene: TRBJ2-2; v_gene: TRBV7-3; CDR3aa: ASRSQGAGTGELF
j_gene: TRBJ2-2; v_gene: TRBV9; CDR3aa: ASSLLGGANTGELF
j_gene: TRBJ2-5; v_gene: TRBV27; CDR3aa: ASSLEVGDGQETQY
j_gene: TRBJ1-3; v_gene: TRBV5-6; CDR3aa: ASSADLGGKGNTIY
j_gene: TRBJ2-7; v_gene: TRBV27; CDR3aa: ASSLTSGFSYEQY
j_gene: TRBJ2-3; v_gene: TRBV7-9; CDR3aa: ASSPLSIHNTDTQY
j_gene: TRBJ1-6; v_gene: TRBV12-3/TRBV12-4; CDR3aa: ASSLGTALNSPLH
j_gene: TRBJ2-3; v_gene: TRBV5-1; CDR3aa: ASSSQDGGDTQY
j_gene: TRBJ1-3; v_gene: TRBV25-1; CDR3aa: ASRPPGAGSGNTIY
j_gene: TRBJ2-7; v_gene: TRBV7-2; CDR3aa: ASSLVATGITYEQY
j_gene: TRBJ2-6; v_gene: TRBV29-1; CDR3aa: SVGVTGANVLT
j_gene: TRBJ1-5; v_gene: TRBV9; CDR3aa: ASSPQGASNQPQH
j_gene: TRBJ1-4; v_gene: TRBV6-5; CDR3aa: ASSYQSRREKLF
j_gene: TRBJ2-2; v_gene: TRBV4-1; CDR3aa: ASSQEGQTNTGELF
j_gene: TRBJ1-5; v_gene: TRBV30; CDR3aa: AWSAEVRAGNQPQH
j_gene: TRBJ2-7; v_gene: TRBV5-1; CDR3aa: ASSLAGTGGQSEQY
j_gene: TRBJ2-5; v_gene: TRBV4-2; CDR3aa: ASSQVDWGAETQY
j_gene: TRBJ1-3; v_gene: TRBV15; CDR3aa: ATSREPGKGNTIY
j_gene: TRBJ1-1; v_gene: TRBV20-1; CDR3aa: SARDDGGPMNTEAF
j_gene: TRBJ2-1; v_gene: TRBV7-2; CDR3aa: ASSLTLSYNEQF
j_gene: TRBJ1-6; v_gene: TRBV20-1; CDR3aa: SSRVGTRQNYNSPLH
j_gene: TRBJ2-7; v_gene: TRBV6-1; CDR3aa: ASSNLASLIYEQY
j_gene: TRBJ2-3; v_gene: TRBV20-1; CDR3aa: SAQTSGAYTDTQY
j_gene: TRBJ1-5; v_gene: TRBV6-1; CDR3aa: ASRQGEYGQPQH
j_gene: TRBJ1-1; v_gene: TRBV18; CDR3aa: ASSRTGDTEAF
j_gene: TRBJ2-2; v_gene: TRBV5-1; CDR3aa: ASSLVPPGVTGELF
j_gene: TRBJ2-2; v_gene: TRBV18; CDR3aa: ASSPIAGADTGELF
j_gene: TRBJ2-1; v_gene: TRBV6-2/TRBV6-3; CDR3aa: ASSYGKTSGQEPEF
j_gene: TRBJ1-5; v_gene: TRBV7-2; CDR3aa: ASSLDRGSGQPQH
j_gene: TRBJ2-5; v_gene: TRBV5-1; CDR3aa: ASRGQGWGETQY
j_gene: TRBJ2-3; v_gene: TRBV7-3; CDR3aa: ASSSGLAGWGTDTQY
j_gene: TRBJ2-3; v_gene: TRBV5-6; CDR3aa: ASSRRQSSTDTQY
j_gene: TRBJ2-1; v_gene: TRBV14; CDR3aa: ASSQLQSVYGEQF
j_gene: TRBJ1-5; v_gene: TRBV20-1; CDR3aa: SAWDRGRGNQPQH
j_gene: TRBJ2-2; v_gene: TRBV12-3/TRBV12-4; CDR3aa: ASSLRTSRGAGELF
j_gene: TRBJ1-2; v_gene: TRBV20-1; CDR3aa: SARDSGAWGYT
j_gene: TRBJ2-1; v_gene: TRBV5-1; CDR3aa: ASSSMTSGSEQF
j_gene: TRBJ2-2; v_gene: TRBV6-1; CDR3aa: ASRSLRDGGELF
j_gene: TRBJ2-5; v_gene: TRBV29-1; CDR3aa: SVETTAGETQY
j_gene: TRBJ1-1; v_gene: TRBV7-9; CDR3aa: ASSLDLGRVNTEAF
j_gene: TRBJ1-6; v_gene: TRBV12-3/TRBV12-4; CDR3aa: ASTPGRDNSPLH
j_gene: TRBJ1-6; v_gene: TRBV9; CDR3aa: ASSVGQGAASPLH
j_gene: TRBJ2-3; v_gene: TRBV6-1; CDR3aa: ASRGLKPTDTQY
j_gene: TRBJ1-4; v_gene: TRBV28; CDR3aa: ASGSRKENEKLF
j_gene: TRBJ2-7; v_gene: TRBV20-1; CDR3aa: SAKDRMSYEQY
j_gene: TRBJ1-1; v_gene: TRBV5-1; CDR3aa: ASSGGSANTEAF
j_gene: TRBJ1-1; v_gene: TRBV20-1; CDR3aa: SARRGSVLDTEAF
j_gene: TRBJ1-1; v_gene: TRBV11-2; CDR3aa: ASSSYGHTVMNTEAF
j_gene: TRBJ2-2; v_gene: TRBV20-1; CDR3aa: SARGAPSTGELF